These 29 T cell receptor beta chains originate from one sample sequenced in a study of T-cell memory formation after mild COVID-19 (dated by TCRdb to the early 2020s). Library preparation was by 5' RACE. The data were produced on an Illumina NovaSeq 6000. Using fastp trimming at Q25 and MiXCR clonotype assembly, TCRdb reanalyzed the public sequencing data and kept in-frame beta chains. Each entry merges the rows of one CDR3 protein and shows their most common DNA and genes. This sample is represented by 200,000 to 300,000 distinct CDR3 sequences; 16% of them were singletons. Jointly, the top ten make up approximately 20% of the sample. Sample: PBMCs or a T cell subset sorted from them (not recorded which). Receptors originate from a man aged 18-30 years who had mild COVID-19 (a few samples of this study predate the infection). The sample titles of this study are shuffled in the database, so cell type and time point are left out; the donor was told from shared clones.

The chain carries TRBV12-3 or TRBV12-4 and TRBJ2-5, with TRBD2 matching 7 bases. The CDR3 contains 14 residues. V was pared by 7 bases and J by 4 bases, with 9 bases of the junction left unmatched. The CDR3 DNA reads as TGTGCCAGCACTCAGGGAGGGTACGGAGAGACCCAGTACTTC. It specifies CASTQGGYGETQYF.

This clonotype was seen only a few times. This sequence joins TRBV12-3 or TRBV12-4 and TRBJ2-7; either TRBD1 or TRBD2 may supply D (5 bases each). V was clipped by 4 bases and J by 6 bases, with 16 bases between them. This CDR3 region has 14 residues. CDR3 sequence reads: CASSSRDAATEQYV. In DNA form, the CDR3 reads TGTGCCAGCAGTTCCCGGGACGCAGCAACCGAGCAGTACGTC.

CDR3 coding DNA: TGCGCCAGCAGCCAGGCCCGGGGACAGGGTACTTCGGAGACCCAGTACTTC. It yields the protein CASSQARGQGTSETQYF. The V call is TRBV4-3, the J call TRBJ2-5; 9 bases line up with TRBD1. V gave up 3 bases and J gave up 5 bases; unmatched junction bases: 13. Germline CDR1 and CDR2: LGHNA and YSLEER. The CDR3 is made up of 17 amino acids.

V gene TRBV12-3 or TRBV12-4 combines with J gene TRBJ1-5; perhaps TRBD1 as D (5 bases). This CDR3 spans 13 amino acids. V lost 7 bases to trimming and J lost 6 bases, with 13 bases between them. The CDR3 DNA reads as TGTGCCAGCAAGCAGGGAGGCGGTCAGCCCCAGCATTTT. Translated: CASKQGGGQPQHF.

This clonotype occurred a few times. V usage is TRBV5-1 and J usage is TRBJ2-3, with D perhaps TRBD1 (5 bases). The length of the CDR3 is 14 residues. Trimming pared 4 bases from V and 5 bases from J, leaving 14 bases between. Germline V gene lookup returns CDR1 SGHRS and CDR2 YFSETQ. The DNA of the CDR3 is TGCGCCAGCAGCCTCAGGGTCTCGGTAGATACGCAGTATTTT. This translates into CASSLRVSVDTQYF.

This clonotype was detected only a few times. The chain couples TRBV4-1 to TRBJ1-2, with TRBD1 identical over 8 bases. The CDR3 length is 15 residues. The germline CDR1 and CDR2 sequences are MGHRA and YSYEKL. Trimming took 5 bases from V and 8 from J; bases not matched to a gene: 13. The CDR3 is CASSKEQGVMEGYTF. The CDR3 DNA reads TGCGCCAGCAGCAAGGAACAGGGGGTAATGGAGGGCTACACCTTC.

This clonotype has just a few counts. J is TRBJ1-4 and V is TRBV12-3 or TRBV12-4, with D possibly matching TRBD1 (5 bases). Trimming stripped 5 bases from V and 8 bases from J, with 18 bases between. This CDR3 contains 15 residues. CDR3 DNA sequence: TGTGCCAGCAGTCTTCCAGGGACCCGCGGGGAAAAACTGTTTTTT. Protein: CASSLPGTRGEKLFF.

There are a few counts of this clonotype. The chain recombines TRBV27 with TRBJ2-7, with D tentatively TRBD1 or TRBD2 (5 bases each). CDR3 size: 12 residues. Trimming stripped 6 bases from V and 5 bases from J, with 11 bases between. CDR1 and CDR2 (germline): MNHEY, SMNVEV (reference sequence). CDR3 in DNA: TGTGCCAGCAGGGGGGACGTGAACGAGCAGTACTTC. Residues: CASRGDVNEQYF.

In its sample, this clonotype was seen a few times. The chain carries TRBV10-3 and TRBJ1-5; tentatively, D is TRBD1 (5 bases). Germline-derived CDR1 and CDR2 are ENHRY and SYGVKD. The CDR3 is made up of 13 amino acids. Between the trimmed V and J ends, which lost 6 bases and 2 bases, there was a span of 8 bases. The CDR3 DNA sequence: TGTGCCATCAGACAGGAAGGCAATCAGCCCCAGCATTTT. Its translation is CAIRQEGNQPQHF.

This clonotype turned up a few times. J is TRBJ1-5 and V is TRBV5-1, with 10 bases lining up with TRBD1. The junction had 10 bases not matched to a gene; V was cut back by 4 bases and J by 0 bases. The CDR3 is made up of 18 amino acids. Germline CDR1 reads SGHRS; CDR2 reads YFSETQ. CDR3 sequence reads: CASSVGTGDLYSNQPQHF. As DNA, the CDR3 is TGCGCCAGCAGCGTCGGGACAGGGGACCTTTATAGCAATCAGCCCCAGCATTTT.

The rearrangement joins TRBV7-2 to TRBJ2-7, with D hard to call. CDR1 is SGHTA, CDR2 FQGNSA, per germline. V was trimmed by 4 bases and J by 2 bases, leaving 9 bases between them. CDR3 length: 13 residues. The CDR3 sequence is CASSWSGAYEQYF. The CDR3 DNA sequence: TGTGCCAGCAGCTGGAGTGGGGCCTACGAGCAGTACTTC.

Note on this clonotype: Just one base apart from a much larger clone, this may be a read error. This sequence joins TRBV9 and TRBJ2-3, with 10 bases fitting TRBD2. This CDR3 region has 15 residues. Trimming at V came to 2 bases and at J to 1 base, leaving 1 base not matched to a gene. Germline CDR1 reads SGDLS; CDR2 reads YYNGEE. The CDR3 coding sequence is TGTGCCAGCAGCGTCGGGACTAGCGGCACAGATACGCAGTATTTT. This translates into CASSVGTSGTDTQYF. Together with reference TRBV9 and TRBJ2-3, the CDR3 gives the full variable domain: DSGVTQTPKHLITATGQRVTLRCSPRSGDLSVYWYQQSLDQGLQFLIQYYNGEERAKGNILERFSAQQFPDLHSELNLSSLELGDSALYFCASSVGTSGTDTQYFGPGTRLTVL.

This clonotype was detected a few times. The chain has TRBV20-1 and TRBJ2-7, with 13 bases matching TRBD2. The length of the CDR3 is 15 residues. Germline trimming cut 5 bases from V and 2 bases from J; bases unmatched to any gene: 6. The germline V gene has CDR1 DFQATT and CDR2 SNEGSKA (reference sequence). CDR3 nucleotide sequence: TGCAGTGCTTCGCCGACTAGCGGGGGGCCCTACGAGCAGTACGTC. Amino acid sequence: CSASPTSGGPYEQYV.

This clonotype has only a few counts. This chain joins TRBV12-3 or TRBV12-4 and TRBJ2-2, with D uncertain. Trimming removed 2 bases from V and 5 bases from J, with 12 bases in between. The CDR3 length is 15 residues. The CDR3 DNA follows: TGTGCCAGCAGTTTACCCCCAGGTCTTACCGGGGAGCTGTTTTTT. Protein: CASSLPPGLTGELFF.

This clonotype occurred a few times. The V gene is TRBV6-5, the J gene TRBJ1-1, with no clear D. Germline CDR1 is MNHEY and CDR2 is SVGAGI. This CDR3 spans 13 amino acids. Trimming took 6 bases from V and 4 from J, leaving 12 bases between them. CDR3 protein: CASSSPFGTEAFF. The DNA of the CDR3 is TGTGCCAGCAGCTCCCCTTTTGGCACTGAAGCTTTCTTT.

V gene TRBV2 combines with J gene TRBJ2-1; D ambiguous. CDR3 length: 12 residues. Between the trimmed V and J ends, which lost 4 bases and 5 bases, there was a span of 6 bases. The germline CDR1 and CDR2 sequences are SNHLY and FYNNEI. The CDR3 bases are TGTGCCAGCAGTGGACTCGACAATGAGCAGTTCTTC. Translated: CASSGLDNEQFF.

This clonotype showed up just a few times. The rearrangement uses TRBV7-2 and TRBJ2-6; unclear D gene. Germline V gives CDR1 SGHTA, CDR2 FQGNSA. Between the trimmed V and J ends, which lost 2 bases and 2 bases, there was a span of 7 bases. CDR3 length equals 15 residues. The CDR3 loop is CASSLQAPGANVLTF. CDR3 nucleotides: TGTGCCAGCAGCTTACAAGCCCCTGGGGCCAACGTCCTGACTTTC.

This clonotype was seen only a few times. This chain joins TRBV4-1 and TRBJ2-4; 10 positions agree with TRBD2. This CDR3 is 15 amino acids long. The germline V gene encodes CDR1 MGHRA and CDR2 YSYEKL. With V trimmed by 4 bases and J by 9 bases, 9 bases remained unmatched. The CDR3 loop is CASSLGSGGAPIQYF. The DNA for the CDR3 is TGCGCCAGCAGCCTAGGGAGCGGGGGGGCCCCCATTCAGTACTTC.

This clonotype appeared a few times. The V gene is TRBV18, the J gene TRBJ2-5; possibly TRBD1 for D (7 bases). CDR1 and CDR2 (germline): KGHSH, LQKENI. The CDR3 consists of 15 residues. Trimming pared 4 bases from V and 2 bases from J, leaving 14 bases between. CDR3 protein: CASSLQQGTQETQYF. CDR3 DNA: TGTGCCAGCTCACTTCAACAGGGGACTCAAGAGACCCAGTACTTC. The complete variable domain, with remaining parts taken from reference TRBV18 and TRBJ2-5, reads NAGVMQNPRHLVRRRGQEARLRCSPMKGHSHVYWYRQLPEEGLKFMVYLQKENIIDESGMPKERFSAEFPKEGPSILRIQQVVRGDSAAYFCASSLQQGTQETQYFGPGTRLLVL.

The chain joins TRBV2 to TRBJ1-1; D may be TRBD1 (6 bases). CDR1 is SNHLY and CDR2 is FYNNEI in the germline V gene. This CDR3 contains 15 residues. V lost 6 bases, J lost 6 bases, and 20 bases lay in between. The CDR3: CASRTEAGGGPEAFF. Written as DNA, the CDR3 is TGTGCCAGCAGGACAGAGGCGGGAGGGGGGCCTGAAGCTTTCTTT.

This clonotype was counted many times. V usage is TRBV30 and J usage is TRBJ2-1, with D unresolved. The CDR3 totals 13 residues. The ends were cut back, 4 bases at V and 4 bases at J, with 11 bases in the middle. CDR1 is GTSNPN and CDR2 is SVGIG in the germline V gene (reference sequence). The CDR3: CAWMGQEYNEQFF. The CDR3 DNA reads TGTGCCTGGATGGGTCAGGAATACAATGAGCAGTTCTTC.

The rearrangement links TRBV9 to TRBJ1-2; unclear D gene. Germline V gene lookup returns CDR1 SGDLS and CDR2 YYNGEE. The V end lost 4 bases, the J end lost 8 bases, and 12 bases lay between the germline ends. The CDR3 contains 12 residues. DNA of the CDR3: TGTGCCAGCAGCACCCCCGCGAGCGGCTACACCTTC. Amino acids: CASSTPASGYTF. Supplemented by reference TRBV9 and TRBJ1-2, the full variable domain reads DSGVTQTPKHLITATGQRVTLRCSPRSGDLSVYWYQQSLDQGLQFLIQYYNGEERAKGNILERFSAQQFPDLHSELNLSSLELGDSALYFCASSTPASGYTFGSGTRLTVV.

The gene calls are TRBV4-3 and TRBJ1-5; tentative D call: TRBD1 (5 bases). The germline gives CDR1 LGHNA, CDR2 YSLEER. The CDR3 loop spans 20 amino acids. Trimming stripped 0 bases from V and 0 bases from J, with 21 bases between. CDR3 coding DNA: TGCGCCAGCAGCCAAGATTGGGGAGTGTGGAGACAGCATAGCAATCAGCCCCAGCATTTT. Translation gives CASSQDWGVWRQHSNQPQHF.

The gene calls are TRBV6-5 and TRBJ1-5, with 8 bases fitting TRBD1. This CDR3 has 15 residues. Germline CDR1 and CDR2: MNHEY and SVGAGI. V lost 6 bases and J lost 0; bases outside the gene matches: 4. CDR3 in amino acids: CASRLQGDSNQPQHF. The CDR3 DNA sequence: TGTGCCAGCAGGCTACAGGGGGATAGCAATCAGCCCCAGCATTTT.

The chain employs TRBV5-1 and TRBJ2-3, with TRBD1 as a possible D gene (6 bases). This CDR3 region has 17 residues. The V gene's germline CDR1 is SGHRS and CDR2 YFSETQ. V lost 1 base and J lost 2, with 17 bases in between. The CDR3 loop reads CASSLTPQGSSTDTQYF. The CDR3 DNA is TGCGCCAGCAGCTTGACCCCCCAGGGGTCTTCCACAGATACGCAGTATTTT.

The table lists this clonotype with many counts. V and J are TRBV6-5 and TRBJ2-2; 12 nucleotides agree with TRBD2. The V and J ends lost 7 bases and 10 bases, in that order; junction bases with no gene match: 7. This CDR3 spans 14 amino acids. CDR1 and CDR2 from the germline V gene are MNHEY and SVGAGI. In DNA form, the CDR3 reads TGTGCCAGCAATCCGGGACTAGCGGGCCAGGAGCTGTTTTTT. Its translation is CASNPGLAGQELFF.

The chain combines TRBV11-2 with TRBJ2-2; 8 nucleotides line up with TRBD2. V dropped 0 bases and J dropped 8; count of bases not matched to a gene: 5. Germline CDR1 and CDR2: SGHAT and FQNNGV. The CDR3 spans 15 residues. The CDR3 DNA reads TGTGCCAGCAGCTTAGAGGGACTAGTAGCTGGGGAGCTGTTTTTT. Protein: CASSLEGLVAGELFF.

J is TRBJ1-2 and V is TRBV27, with a weak D call TRBD1 (5 bases). Germline V gives CDR1 MNHEY, CDR2 SMNVEV (reference sequence). The V gene lost 5 bases and the J gene lost 4 bases, with 11 bases spanning the gap. The CDR3 runs 13 residues. The CDR3 nucleotides read TGTGCCAGCAGTCCGGGACGGAGCTATGGCTACACCTTC. As protein: CASSPGRSYGYTF.

This clonotype was seen only a few times. CDR3 amino acids: CSATVVSYNEQFF. The CDR3 DNA sequence: TGCAGCGCGACAGTTGTTTCCTACAATGAGCAGTTCTTC. The chain recombines TRBV29-1 with TRBJ2-1; perhaps TRBD1 as D (5 bases). Germline V gene sequence: CDR1 SQVTM, CDR2 ANQGSEA. The CDR3 length is 13 residues. Trimming shortened V by 7 bases and J by 1 base, and 11 bases separated the two germline ends.